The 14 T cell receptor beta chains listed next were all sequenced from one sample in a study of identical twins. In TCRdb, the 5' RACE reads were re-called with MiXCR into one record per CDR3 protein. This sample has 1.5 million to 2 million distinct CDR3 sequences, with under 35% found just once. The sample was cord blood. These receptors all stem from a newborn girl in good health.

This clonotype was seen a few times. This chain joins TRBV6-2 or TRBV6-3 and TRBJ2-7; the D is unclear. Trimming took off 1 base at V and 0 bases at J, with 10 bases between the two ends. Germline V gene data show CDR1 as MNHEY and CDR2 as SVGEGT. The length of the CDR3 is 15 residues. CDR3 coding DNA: TGTGCCAGCAGTTACTATCGTTTTAACTCCTACGAGCAGTACTTC. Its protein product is CASSYYRFNSYEQYF.

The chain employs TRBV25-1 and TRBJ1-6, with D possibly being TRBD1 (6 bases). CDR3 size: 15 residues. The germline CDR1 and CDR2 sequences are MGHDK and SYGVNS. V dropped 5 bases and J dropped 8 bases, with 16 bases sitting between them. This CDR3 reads CASSRSGTKDSPLHF. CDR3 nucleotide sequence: TGTGCCAGCAGTCGCTCCGGGACAAAAGATTCACCCCTCCACTTT.

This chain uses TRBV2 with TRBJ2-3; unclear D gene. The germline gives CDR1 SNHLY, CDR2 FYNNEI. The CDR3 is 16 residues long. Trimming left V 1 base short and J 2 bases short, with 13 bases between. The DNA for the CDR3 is TGTGCCAGCAGTGAAGGATCCGGGCCTAACACAGATACGCAGTATTTT. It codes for CASSEGSGPNTDTQYF.

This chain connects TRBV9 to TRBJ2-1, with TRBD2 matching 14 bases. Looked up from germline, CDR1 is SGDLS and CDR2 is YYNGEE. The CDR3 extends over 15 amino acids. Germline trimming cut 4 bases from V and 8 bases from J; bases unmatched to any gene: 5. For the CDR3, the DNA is TGTGCCAGCAGCCGACTAGCGGGAGGGTGGCATGAGCAGTTCTTC. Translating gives CASSRLAGGWHEQFF.

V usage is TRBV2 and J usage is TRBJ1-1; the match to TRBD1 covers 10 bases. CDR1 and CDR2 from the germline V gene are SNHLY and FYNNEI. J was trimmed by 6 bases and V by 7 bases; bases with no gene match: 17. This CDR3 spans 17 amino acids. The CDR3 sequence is CASNAPLGTGVKAEAFF. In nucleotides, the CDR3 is TGTGCCAGCAACGCCCCCCTCGGGACAGGGGTGAAGGCTGAAGCTTTCTTT. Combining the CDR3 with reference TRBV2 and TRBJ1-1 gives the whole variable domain EPEVTQTPSHQVTQMGQEVILRCVPISNHLYFYWYRQILGQKVEFLVSFYNNEISEKSEIFDDQFSVERPDGSNFTLKIRSTKLEDSAMYFCASNAPLGTGVKAEAFFGQGTRLTVV.

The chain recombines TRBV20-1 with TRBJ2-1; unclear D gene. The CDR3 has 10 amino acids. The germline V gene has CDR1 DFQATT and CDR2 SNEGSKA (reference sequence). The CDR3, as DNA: TGCAGCTCTAGGGACAATGAGCAGTTCTTC. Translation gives CSSRDNEQFF.

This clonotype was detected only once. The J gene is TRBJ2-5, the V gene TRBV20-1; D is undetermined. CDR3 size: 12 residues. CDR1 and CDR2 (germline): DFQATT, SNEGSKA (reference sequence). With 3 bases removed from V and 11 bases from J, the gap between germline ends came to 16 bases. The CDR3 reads CSARTQFDEQYF. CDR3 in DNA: TGCAGTGCTAGGACACAGTTCGATGAGCAGTACTTC.

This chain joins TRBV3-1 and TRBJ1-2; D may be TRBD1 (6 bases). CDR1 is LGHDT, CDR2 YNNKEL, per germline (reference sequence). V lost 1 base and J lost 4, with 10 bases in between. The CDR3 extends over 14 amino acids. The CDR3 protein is CASSQGGATYGYTF. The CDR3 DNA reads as TGTGCCAGCAGCCAAGGGGGGGCTACCTATGGCTACACCTTC. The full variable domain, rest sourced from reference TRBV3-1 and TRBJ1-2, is DTAVSQTPKYLVTQMGNDKSIKCEQNLGHDTMYWYKQDSKKFLKIMFSYNNKELIINETVPNRFSPKSPDKAHLNLHINSLELGDSAVYFCASSQGGATYGYTFGSGTRLTVV.

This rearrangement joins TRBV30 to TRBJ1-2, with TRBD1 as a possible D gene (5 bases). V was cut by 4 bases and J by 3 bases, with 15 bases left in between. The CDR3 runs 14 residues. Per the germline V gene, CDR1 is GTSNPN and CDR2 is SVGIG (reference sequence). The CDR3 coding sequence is TGTGCCTGGATGGGCAGGGCGTTTGACTATGGCTACACCTTC. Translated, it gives CAWMGRAFDYGYTF.

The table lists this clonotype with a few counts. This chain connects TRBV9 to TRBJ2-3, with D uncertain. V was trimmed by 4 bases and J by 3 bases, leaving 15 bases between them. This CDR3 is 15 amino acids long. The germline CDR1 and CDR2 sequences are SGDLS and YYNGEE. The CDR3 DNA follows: TGTGCCAGCAGCCTGAACCCCATAGGGACAGATACGCAGTATTTT. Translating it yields CASSLNPIGTDTQYF. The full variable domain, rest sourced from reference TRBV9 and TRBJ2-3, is DSGVTQTPKHLITATGQRVTLRCSPRSGDLSVYWYQQSLDQGLQFLIQYYNGEERAKGNILERFSAQQFPDLHSELNLSSLELGDSALYFCASSLNPIGTDTQYFGPGTRLTVL.

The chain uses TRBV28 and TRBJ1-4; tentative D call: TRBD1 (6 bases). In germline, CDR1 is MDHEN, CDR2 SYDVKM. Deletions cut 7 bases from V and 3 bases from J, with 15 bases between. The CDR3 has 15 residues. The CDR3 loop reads CASTNYRAANEKLFF. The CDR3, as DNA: TGTGCCAGCACCAACTACAGGGCCGCTAATGAAAAACTGTTTTTT.

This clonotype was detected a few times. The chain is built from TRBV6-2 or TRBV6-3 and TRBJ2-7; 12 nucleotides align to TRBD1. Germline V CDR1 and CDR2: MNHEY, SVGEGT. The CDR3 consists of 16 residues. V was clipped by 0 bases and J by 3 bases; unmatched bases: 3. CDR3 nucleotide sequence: TGTGCCAGCAGTTACTCCCGGGACAGGGGGCACTACGAGCAGTACTTC. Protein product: CASSYSRDRGHYEQYF.

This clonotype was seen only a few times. CDR3 residues: CASSLDYANTGELFF. The CDR3 DNA is TGTGCCAGCAGTCTGGACTACGCGAACACCGGGGAGCTGTTTTTT. This chain links TRBV12-3 or TRBV12-4 with TRBJ2-2; a possible D gene is TRBD2 (6 bases). There are 15 residues in the CDR3. Trimming cost V 5 bases and J 0 bases, with 10 bases left between them.

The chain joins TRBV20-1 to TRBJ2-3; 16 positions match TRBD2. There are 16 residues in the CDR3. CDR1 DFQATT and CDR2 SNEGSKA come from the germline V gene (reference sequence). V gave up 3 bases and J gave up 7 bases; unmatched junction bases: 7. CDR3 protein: CSASPQGLAGGNTQYF. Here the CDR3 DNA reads TGCAGTGCTAGCCCCCAGGGACTAGCGGGGGGGAATACGCAGTATTTT.